A single sample gave rise to the 30 T cell receptor beta chains below, sequenced in a study of blood T cell repertoires in COVID-19. This table comes from immunoSEQ multiplex PCR, and its TCRdb copy is limited to in-frame clones, with some not included. Of approximately 94,000 clones in the sample, around 90% were seen once. Specimen: peripheral blood. These TCRs come from a human donor in a cohort sampled during active COVID-19.

The rearrangement links TRBV28 to TRBJ1-4; 9 nucleotides match TRBD1. This CDR3 is built from 16 residues. Per germline, CDR1 MDHEN and CDR2 SYDVKM. Losses at the gene ends were 6 bases for V and 7 bases for J; bases not matched to a gene: 12. The CDR3 reads CASRSYSGTGTEKLFF. In DNA form, the CDR3 reads TGTGCCAGCAGGAGTTATTCCGGGACAGGGACTGAAAAACTGTTTTTT.

The chain couples TRBV7-9 to TRBJ2-2, with 10 bases lining up with TRBD1. CDR3 length equals 15 residues. The J segment lost 4 bases and the V segment lost 4 bases, leaving 3 bases of the junction unmatched. Germline V gene lookup returns CDR1 SEHNR and CDR2 FQNEAQ (reference sequence). Here the CDR3 reads CASSWGQGRTGELFF. CDR3 in DNA: TGTGCCAGCAGCTGGGGACAGGGGCGCACCGGGGAGCTGTTTTTT.

This chain uses TRBV28 with TRBJ2-7; possible D gene TRBD1, 6 bases. CDR3 length: 12 amino acids. V gave up 5 bases and J gave up 1 base, with 6 bases separating them. In germline, CDR1 is MDHEN, CDR2 SYDVKM. In DNA, the CDR3 is TGTGCCAGCAGTAGGGGGTCCTACGAGCAGTACTTC. The encoded protein is CASSRGSYEQYF.

CDR3 nucleotide sequence: TGTGCCACCAGCAGAGCCCAGCGGGAAAGGGAGCAGTACTTC. Translation: CATSRAQREREQYF. The gene calls are TRBV15 and TRBJ2-7, with 7 bases that match TRBD2. The CDR3 covers 14 residues. V trimming: 1 base; J trimming: 7 bases; junction bases outside the gene matches: 7. CDR1 and CDR2 (germline): LNHNV, YYDKDF (reference sequence).

The chain carries TRBV15 and TRBJ1-5; D gene uncertain. The CDR3 covers 15 residues. The germline V gene has CDR1 LNHNV and CDR2 YYDKDF (reference sequence). V was pared by 0 bases and J by 0 bases, with 6 bases between. The DNA of the CDR3 is TGTGCCACCAGCAGAGAGGGCAGTAGCAATCAGCCCCAGCATTTT. It encodes CATSREGSSNQPQHF. The full variable domain, with the rest looked up from reference TRBV15 and TRBJ1-5, is DAMVIQNPRYQVTQFGKPVTLSCSQTLNHNVMYWYQQKSSQAPKLLFHYYDKDFNNEADTPDNFQSRRPNTSFCFLDIRSPGLGDTAMYLCATSREGSSNQPQHFGDGTRLSIL.

This clone turned up a few times. The chain links TRBV6-4 to TRBJ2-1; D might be TRBD1 (5 bases). Germline CDR1 and CDR2: MRHNA and SNTAGT. CDR3 length: 14 residues. V lost 2 bases to trimming and J lost 3 bases, with 8 bases between them. The CDR3 region has the DNA TGTGCCAGCAGTGACAGGGGCCGCTACAATGAGCAGTTCTTC. Its protein product is CASSDRGRYNEQFF.

The rearrangement joins TRBV7-9 to TRBJ2-7; 7 bases agree with TRBD2. Germline trimming cut 1 base from V and 5 bases from J; bases unmatched to any gene: 8. The CDR3 runs 15 residues. CDR1 SEHNR and CDR2 FQNEAQ come from the germline V gene (reference sequence). The CDR3, as DNA: TGTGCCAGCAGCTTAGAGAGCGGGAACCGAAACGAGCAGTACTTC. Amino acids: CASSLESGNRNEQYF.

This clone was counted between two and nine times. The rearrangement links TRBV5-5 to TRBJ2-7, with 7 bases aligning to TRBD2. This CDR3 is 16 amino acids long. V was clipped by 0 bases and J by 0 bases; unmatched bases: 6. Germline V gene data show CDR1 as SGHKS and CDR2 as YYEKEE (reference sequence). As DNA, the CDR3 is TGTGCCAGCAGCTTGGCCTGGGGGGGATCCTCCTACGAGCAGTACTTC. Translated, it gives CASSLAWGGSSYEQYF.

The J gene is TRBJ2-7, the V gene TRBV28, with 11 bases lining up with TRBD1. This CDR3 is built from 14 residues. Germline CDR1 and CDR2: MDHEN and SYDVKM. Trimming removed 5 bases from V and 3 bases from J; junction bases left unmatched: 3. The CDR3 bases are TGTGCCAGCAGTCCCGGGACAGGGGGCTACGAGCAGTACTTC. Its protein is CASSPGTGGYEQYF. The variable domain in full, completed from reference TRBV28 and TRBJ2-7, reads DVKVTQSSRYLVKRTGEKVFLECVQDMDHENMFWYRQDPGLGLRLIYFSYDVKMKEKGDIPEGYSVSREKKERFSLILESASTNQTSMYLCASSPGTGGYEQYFGPGTRLTVT.

The rearrangement uses TRBV5-1 and TRBJ1-2, with TRBD1 as a possible D gene (6 bases). The V gene's germline CDR1 is SGHRS and CDR2 YFSETQ. The CDR3 covers 15 residues. Trimming took 7 bases from V and 6 from J, leaving 22 bases between them. The CDR3 DNA sequence: TGCGCCAGCTTCACCAGCCCTCGGAGGACAGATGGCTACACCTTC. This translates into CASFTSPRRTDGYTF.

The chain has TRBV19 and TRBJ1-3, with D unclear. V lost 6 bases and J 3 bases, leaving 15 bases between the germline ends. Germline-derived CDR1 and CDR2 are LNHDA and SQIVND (reference sequence). The CDR3 is 15 residues long. The CDR3 DNA reads TGTGCCAGTAGCCCGACGGGTACTCGTGGAAACACCATATATTTT. This sequence encodes CASSPTGTRGNTIYF.

The rearrangement joins TRBV19 to TRBJ1-3, with D tentatively TRBD1 (5 bases). Germline values: CDR1 LNHDA, CDR2 SQIVND (reference sequence). V lost 5 bases and J 0 bases, leaving 11 bases between the germline ends. The CDR3 loop spans 15 amino acids. The CDR3 DNA sequence: TGTGCCAGTAGTGCGGGACGGGGCTCTGGAAACACCATATATTTT. Protein product: CASSAGRGSGNTIYF.

The genes are TRBV19 and TRBJ2-7; D remains ambiguous. This CDR3 has 15 amino acids. The V end was cut by 0 bases, the J end by 0 bases, with 9 bases between. CDR1 LNHDA and CDR2 SQIVND come from the germline V gene (reference sequence). The CDR3 DNA reads as TGTGCCAGTAGTATAGACACAGTTCTCTCCTACGAGCAGTACTTC. Translated: CASSIDTVLSYEQYF.

V usage is TRBV18 and J usage is TRBJ2-3; 12 positions match TRBD2. J lost 3 bases, V lost 4 bases, and 8 bases had no gene match. This CDR3 region has 17 residues. Per germline, CDR1 KGHSH and CDR2 LQKENI. CDR3 sequence (DNA): TGTGCCAGCTCACGGACGACTAGCGGGAGAGAGACAGATACGCAGTATTTT. It is translated as CASSRTTSGRETDTQYF.

The chain uses TRBV28 and TRBJ1-2, with D possibly being TRBD1 (6 bases). The CDR3 runs to 14 residues. Trimming took 6 bases from V and 4 from J, leaving 15 bases between them. The germline V gene encodes CDR1 MDHEN and CDR2 SYDVKM. For the CDR3, the DNA is TGTGCCAGCAGGGACAGCGGCCCCATCTATGGCTACACCTTC. This translates into CASRDSGPIYGYTF.

The V call is TRBV28, the J call TRBJ1-6; D unresolved. The CDR3 has 13 residues. V lost 6 bases and J 12 bases, leaving 15 bases between the germline ends. The germline gives CDR1 MDHEN, CDR2 SYDVKM. DNA of the CDR3: TGTGCCAGCAGAGGAAGCGGACTCATACCCCTCCACTTT. This gives the protein CASRGSGLIPLHF.

The genes are TRBV4-2 and TRBJ2-2, with no clear D. CDR1 and CDR2 (germline): LGHNA, YNFKEQ. The CDR3 spans 14 residues. V gave up 2 bases and J gave up 6 bases, with 10 bases separating them. CDR3 nucleotides: TGTGCCAGCAGCCAAATAGGAGTCCCCGGGGAGCTGTTTTTT. It translates to CASSQIGVPGELFF.

The chain's CDR3 is CASSRNRDRGWYGYTF. CDR3 in DNA: TGTGCCAGTAGTAGAAACCGGGACAGGGGATGGTATGGCTACACCTTC. The chain employs TRBV19 and TRBJ1-2; TRBD1 aligns across 10 bases. This CDR3 region has 16 residues. Germline loops: CDR1 LNHDA, CDR2 SQIVND (reference sequence). J gave up 5 bases and V 4 bases, and 10 bases lay outside the gene matches.

Of note for this clone: An end of the junction differs from the germline gene, which may be a read error. The chain uses TRBV4-1 and TRBJ2-7; D not certain. CDR1 is MGHRA, CDR2 YSYEKL, per germline. The CDR3 totals 15 residues. Written as DNA, the CDR3 is TGCGCCAGCAGCCAAGCCCCCGTGAACTCCTACGGGCAGTACTTC. Translated, it gives CASSQAPVNSYGQYF.

Worth noting for this clone: The sample contains more than one DNA sequence encoding this CDR3. The V call is TRBV7-2, the J call TRBJ2-7; no clear D. The V end lost 0 bases, the J end lost 2 bases, and 5 bases lay between the germline ends. CDR3 length: 13 amino acids. Germline CDR1 is SGHTA and CDR2 is FQGNSA. This CDR3 reads CASSLAQTYEQYF. The CDR3 nucleotides are TGTGCCAGCAGCTTAGCACAGACCTACGAGCAGTACTTC. The entire variable domain, with the rest obtained from reference TRBV7-2 and TRBJ2-7, is as follows: GAGVSQSPSNKVTEKGKDVELRCDPISGHTALYWYRQSLGQGLEFLIYFQGNSAPDKSGLPSDRFSAERTGGSVSTLTIQRTQQEDSAVYLCASSLAQTYEQYFGPGTRLTVT.

The rearrangement uses TRBV6-6 and TRBJ2-1, with 10 bases that match TRBD1. With 6 bases clipped from V and 7 bases from J, the junction kept 6 bases outside the gene matches. The CDR3 totals 14 residues. Germline-derived CDR1 and CDR2 are MNHNY and SVGAGI (reference sequence). The CDR3 here is CASRDRGLRNEQFF. In nucleotides, the CDR3 is TGTGCCAGCAGAGACAGGGGGCTACGGAATGAGCAGTTCTTC.

This chain's CDR3 is CASSLARQAGANVLTF. Here the CDR3 DNA reads TGTGCCAGCAGCTTAGCTAGACAGGCAGGGGCCAACGTCCTGACTTTC. This chain connects TRBV7-2 to TRBJ2-6; D may be TRBD1 (6 bases). Germline V gene sequence: CDR1 SGHTA, CDR2 FQGNSA. The ends were cut back, 0 bases at V and 4 bases at J, with 10 bases in the middle. CDR3 length equals 16 residues.

This sequence joins TRBV21-1 and TRBJ1-2. TRBV21-1 is shown as a pseudogene. The CDR3 loop spans 14 amino acids. CDR3 sequence reads: CASSTRGLAYGYTF. DNA of the CDR3: TGTGCCAGCAGCACTCGAGGTTTGGCCTATGGCTACACCTTC.

The J gene is TRBJ1-1, the V gene TRBV11-2, with D tentatively TRBD1 (5 bases). The CDR3 covers 15 residues. From germline, CDR1 is SGHAT and CDR2 FQNNGV. The V end was cut by 1 base, the J end by 4 bases, with 13 bases between. The CDR3 spells CASSLVGAGGTEAFF. For the CDR3, the DNA is TGTGCCAGCAGCTTAGTAGGGGCGGGGGGCACTGAAGCTTTCTTT.

The chain links TRBV18 to TRBJ2-1; 10 bases map to TRBD1. The CDR3 length is 17 residues. V gave up 3 bases and J gave up 9 bases; unmatched junction bases: 14. CDR1 and CDR2 (germline): KGHSH, LQKENI. The CDR3: CASSPPRTGGIKGEQFF. In DNA form, the CDR3 reads TGTGCCAGCTCACCGCCCCGGACAGGGGGAATTAAGGGTGAGCAGTTCTTC.

The chain links TRBV5-1 to TRBJ1-2, with D possibly matching TRBD1 (6 bases). The CDR3 is made up of 15 amino acids. V was pared by 4 bases and J by 6 bases, with 19 bases between. From germline, CDR1 is SGHRS and CDR2 YFSETQ. The CDR3 spells CASSPPTGRLDGYTF. The CDR3 DNA sequence: TGCGCCAGCAGCCCCCCAACAGGGCGCTTAGATGGCTACACCTTC.

This sequence joins TRBV9 and TRBJ2-3; possible D gene TRBD1, 6 bases. The germline V gene encodes CDR1 SGDLS and CDR2 YYNGEE. This CDR3 has 15 residues. V lost 0 bases to trimming and J lost 1 base, with 9 bases between them. CDR3 sequence: CASSVVGAGTDTQYF. In DNA, the CDR3 is TGTGCCAGCAGCGTAGTGGGGGCGGGCACAGATACGCAGTATTTT.

In this sample, this clone turned up once. The chain recombines TRBV12-3 or TRBV12-4 with TRBJ1-3; unclear D gene. This CDR3 has 13 residues. V was shortened by 8 bases and J by 2 bases, with 10 bases between the two germline ends. The CDR3 nucleotides read TGTGCCAGCGACCGGGAAGCTGGAAACACCATATATTTT. Its translation is CASDREAGNTIYF.

The chain couples TRBV3-1 (or the pseudogene TRBV3-2) to TRBJ2-1; 12 nucleotides align to TRBD2. CDR3 size: 17 residues. Germline V gene lookup returns CDR1 LGHDT and CDR2 YNNKEL (reference sequence). The J segment lost 5 bases and the V segment lost 3 bases, leaving 8 bases of the junction unmatched. CDR3 in amino acids: CASSQATSGRKNNEQFF. The CDR3 DNA is TGTGCCAGCAGCCAGGCGACTAGCGGGAGAAAAAACAATGAGCAGTTCTTC.

This sequence joins TRBV6-5 and TRBJ2-7; D is possibly TRBD1 (5 bases). The CDR3 loop spans 14 amino acids. Germline V gene lookup returns CDR1 MNHEY and CDR2 SVGAGI. V lost 6 bases and J 2 bases, leaving 14 bases between the germline ends. CDR3 protein: CASSPNPGPYEQYF. For the CDR3, the DNA is TGTGCCAGCAGCCCAAACCCAGGGCCCTACGAGCAGTACTTC.